A selection of T cell receptor beta chains follows, all from one sample in a study of T-cell memory formation after mild COVID-19. Each CDR3 protein gets one entry after TCRdb re-called the 5' RACE reads with MiXCR. The table shows some 68,000 distinct CDR3 sequences, with around 17% occurring only once. The sample taken for sequencing was PBMCs or a T cell subset sorted from them (not recorded which). The source is an adult woman who had mild COVID-19 (a few samples of this study predate the infection). Cell type and time point are not known. Both conserved end residues are part of each CDR3. The D gene is left open where the match is weak. Not every row has a clone size; where given, it reads once, few, many or a size class.

clone_size	j_call	d_call	v_call	cdr3_aa	cdr3_nt
NA	TRBJ1-1	NA	TRBV12-3/TRBV12-4	CASSHGNTEAFF	TGTGCCAGCAGTCACGGGAACACTGAAGCTTTCTTT
few	TRBJ2-3	TRBD2	TRBV7-3	CASSRVPGLAGISTDTQYF	TGTGCCAGCAGCCGAGTTCCGGGACTAGCGGGAATTAGCACAGATACGCAGTATTTT
few	TRBJ1-1	TRBD1	TRBV5-6	CASSPGTGGAEAFF	TGTGCCAGCAGCCCGGGGACAGGAGGTGCTGAAGCTTTCTTT
few	TRBJ2-7	NA	TRBV7-8	CASSGLDRAYEQYF	TGTGCCAGCAGCGGTTTGGACAGAGCCTACGAGCAGTACTTC
NA	TRBJ2-2	NA	TRBV28	CASSLPGVVTGELFF	TGTGCCAGCAGTTTACCAGGGGTGGTCACCGGGGAGCTGTTTTTT
NA	TRBJ2-1	NA	TRBV27	CASSFFSVYNEQFF	TGTGCCAGCAGTTTTTTTTCTGTGTACAATGAGCAGTTCTTC
few	TRBJ2-7	TRBD1	TRBV4-1	CASSLVGDRTFSYEQYF	TGCGCCAGCAGCCTTGTGGGGGACAGGACCTTCTCCTACGAGCAGTACTTC
few	TRBJ2-5	TRBD2	TRBV7-8	CASSAGTSGELQETQYF	TGTGCCAGCAGCGCCGGGACTAGCGGGGAATTACAAGAGACCCAGTACTTC
NA	TRBJ2-3	TRBD2	TRBV20-1	CSARDEVETSGFYTDTQYF	TGCAGTGCTAGAGATGAGGTGGAGACTAGCGGGTTTTACACAGATACGCAGTATTTT
NA	TRBJ2-3	TRBD2	TRBV7-9	CASSSGTSSYTDTQYF	TGTGCCAGCAGCTCCGGGACTAGCAGCTACACAGATACGCAGTATTTT
few	TRBJ2-3	TRBD2	TRBV6-2/TRBV6-3	CASSYSIRLAGEDTQYF	TGTGCCAGCAGTTACTCAATAAGACTAGCGGGAGAGGATACGCAGTATTTT
NA	TRBJ2-3	NA	TRBV4-3	CASSQSGLSDTQYF	TGCGCCAGCAGCCAATCCGGACTCTCAGATACGCAGTATTTT
few	TRBJ2-5	NA	TRBV7-9	CASSLGQHQETQYF	TGTGCCAGCAGCTTAGGGCAGCATCAAGAGACCCAGTACTTC
few	TRBJ2-3	TRBD2	TRBV3-1	CASSQVEASGGTDTQYF	TGTGCCAGCAGCCAAGTGGAGGCTAGCGGGGGAACAGATACGCAGTATTTT
many	TRBJ2-1	NA	TRBV29-1	CSPVLVSYNEQFF	TGCAGCCCAGTACTAGTCTCCTACAATGAGCAGTTCTTC
few	TRBJ2-5	TRBD2	TRBV6-5	CASSPLAGLAEETQYF	TGTGCCAGCAGTCCCCTCGCCGGACTAGCGGAAGAGACCCAGTACTTC
NA	TRBJ1-2	TRBD1	TRBV28	CASSLPSGTGGGFGYTF	TGTGCCAGCAGTCTCCCCTCCGGGACAGGGGGCGGTTTTGGCTACACCTTC
few	TRBJ1-2	NA	TRBV7-3	CASSRDGYGYTF	TGTGCCAGCAGCAGGGACGGCTATGGCTACACCTTC
NA	TRBJ2-1	TRBD2	TRBV4-2	CASSQESSGAYNEQFF	TGTGCCAGCAGCCAAGAGAGTAGCGGGGCGTACAATGAGCAGTTCTTC
many	TRBJ1-5	NA	TRBV12-3/TRBV12-4	CASSLGRYNQPQHF	TGTGCCAGCTCTCTTGGCAGGTACAATCAGCCCCAGCATTTT
few	TRBJ2-7	TRBD1	TRBV3-1	CASSQDGTGTASHEQYF	TGTGCCAGCAGCCAAGATGGAACCGGGACAGCTTCCCACGAGCAGTACTTC
many	TRBJ2-7	NA	TRBV5-1	CASSLEGTESYEQYF	TGCGCCAGCAGCTTGGAGGGGACGGAGTCCTACGAGCAGTACTTC
NA	TRBJ2-1	NA	TRBV6-2/TRBV6-3	CASRATSYNEQFF	TGTGCCAGCAGAGCAACTAGCTACAATGAGCAGTTCTTC
few	TRBJ2-5	NA	TRBV12-3/TRBV12-4	CASSLVDTLGETQYF	TGTGCCAGCAGTTTAGTCGACACCCTGGGAGAGACCCAGTACTTC
NA	TRBJ2-7	NA	TRBV14	CASMGAPSYEQYF	TGTGCCAGCATGGGGGCCCCCTCCTACGAGCAGTACTTC
few	TRBJ2-3	NA	TRBV27	CASSGQSTHQGTQYF	TGTGCCAGCAGCGGACAGTCCACGCATCAGGGTACGCAGTATTTT
NA	TRBJ2-1	TRBD2	TRBV4-3	CASSQVGREGRHNEQFF	TGCGCCAGCAGCCAAGTAGGCCGGGAGGGCCGACACAATGAGCAGTTCTTC
NA	TRBJ1-3	NA	TRBV29-1	CSVPRGAGNTIYF	TGCAGCGTTCCTCGGGGGGCTGGAAACACCATATATTTT
NA	TRBJ2-1	TRBD2	TRBV13	CASSLGPPSTSGKDNEQFF	TGTGCCAGCAGCTTAGGCCCACCATCGACTAGCGGGAAGGACAATGAGCAGTTCTTC
many	TRBJ2-5	TRBD1	TRBV6-5	CASSSRDRGAQETQYF	TGTGCCAGCAGTAGTCGGGACAGGGGAGCACAAGAGACCCAGTACTTC
few	TRBJ2-1	TRBD1	TRBV4-1	CASSQDIRQGEQFF	TGCGCCAGCAGCCAAGATATACGACAGGGGGAGCAGTTCTTC
NA	TRBJ2-3	NA	TRBV4-1	CASSQDKSTDTQYF	TGCGCCAGCAGCCAAGATAAGTCCACAGATACGCAGTATTTT
few	TRBJ1-2	TRBD1	TRBV6-5	CASSRGVWDRSVGSYGYTF	TGTGCCAGCAGCCGCGGGGTTTGGGACAGATCTGTTGGTTCATATGGCTACACCTTC
NA	TRBJ2-1	NA	TRBV7-9	CASSNPLGLSSYNEQFF	TGTGCCAGCAGCAATCCCTTGGGGCTAAGCTCCTACAATGAGCAGTTCTTC
NA	TRBJ2-7	TRBD1	TRBV10-3	CAIGQGVTYEQYF	TGTGCCATCGGACAGGGGGTGACCTACGAGCAGTACTTC
few	TRBJ1-6	NA	TRBV27	CASSLSEALGNSPLHF	TGTGCCAGCAGTTTATCCGAGGCTTTAGGAAATTCACCCCTCCACTTT
NA	TRBJ1-2	TRBD1	TRBV4-3	CASSQYSGGASRGYTF	TGCGCCAGCAGCCAATACTCAGGGGGCGCGTCTCGGGGCTACACCTTC
NA	TRBJ1-5	TRBD1	TRBV20-1	CSAPGQGALTQPQHF	TGCAGTGCCCCAGGACAGGGGGCTTTAACTCAGCCCCAGCATTTT
few	TRBJ2-7	NA	TRBV29-1	CSVGQPYEQYF	TGCAGCGTAGGTCAACCCTACGAGCAGTACTTC
NA	TRBJ2-7	NA	TRBV4-1	CASSQGWDPYEEQYF	TGCGCCAGCAGCCAAGGTTGGGACCCTTACGAAGAGCAGTACTTC
NA	TRBJ2-3	TRBD2	TRBV20-1	CSARDTKEGGPPDTQYF	TGCAGTGCTAGAGATACAAAAGAGGGAGGGCCCCCAGATACGCAGTATTTT
NA	TRBJ1-1	NA	TRBV7-8	CASSLAFGDPNTEAFF	TGTGCCAGCAGCTTAGCTTTTGGGGATCCCAACACTGAAGCTTTCTTT
NA	TRBJ2-1	NA	TRBV5-1	CASSQDRNNEQFF	TGCGCCAGCAGCCAGGACAGAAACAATGAGCAGTTCTTC
NA	TRBJ2-1	NA	TRBV20-1	CSALPLDNEQFF	TGCAGTGCTCTCCCCCTGGACAATGAGCAGTTCTTC
many	TRBJ1-1	NA	TRBV11-2	CASSLGGAIVDTEAFF	TGTGCCAGCAGCCTCGGCGGGGCGATAGTGGACACTGAAGCTTTCTTT
few	TRBJ1-1	NA	TRBV29-1	CSVEEGGQGNTEAFF	TGCAGCGTTGAAGAAGGGGGGCAGGGGAACACTGAAGCTTTCTTT
NA	TRBJ2-5	NA	TRBV13	CASSLAGIRETQYF	TGTGCCAGCAGCTTAGCGGGCATACGAGAGACCCAGTACTTC
few	TRBJ2-3	TRBD2	TRBV7-6	CASSLDEAGGTDTQYF	TGTGCCAGCAGCTTAGACGAGGCGGGAGGGACAGATACGCAGTATTTT
NA	TRBJ2-7	NA	TRBV6-5	CASSSGISGGEQYF	TGTGCCAGCAGCTCCGGGATCTCGGGCGGGGAGCAGTACTTC
NA	TRBJ1-1	NA	TRBV12-3/TRBV12-4	CASTAKGTPITGTEAFF	TGTGCCAGCACCGCGAAGGGGACACCAATAACGGGCACTGAAGCTTTCTTT
few	TRBJ1-6	NA	TRBV15	CATSLGGSYNSPLHF	TGTGCCACCAGCCTAGGTGGGTCCTATAATTCACCCCTCCACTTT
many	TRBJ1-1	NA	TRBV5-1	CASRMGIFDTEAFF	TGCGCCAGCAGGATGGGGATATTTGACACTGAAGCTTTCTTT
few	TRBJ1-5	TRBD1	TRBV5-1	CATGDRERQPQHF	TGCGCCACCGGGGACAGGGAGCGCCAGCCCCAGCATTTT
NA	TRBJ2-5	NA	TRBV5-5	CASSFGSIAPGETQYF	TGTGCCAGCAGCTTTGGGTCCATAGCCCCGGGAGAGACCCAGTACTTC
few	TRBJ2-7	NA	TRBV12-3/TRBV12-4	CASSTRGTEQYF	TGTGCCAGCAGTACCCGGGGGACCGAGCAGTACTTC
NA	TRBJ2-7	NA	TRBV18	CASSPFQGSSYEQYF	TGTGCCAGCTCACCTTTCCAGGGGAGCTCCTACGAGCAGTACTTC
few	TRBJ2-2	TRBD2	TRBV12-3/TRBV12-4	CASRSSGGGRARLTNTGELFF	TGTGCCAGCAGGTCAAGCGGGGGGGGCAGGGCCCGGCTAACGAACACCGGGGAGCTGTTTTTT
NA	TRBJ2-1	TRBD2	TRBV10-3	CAISETSGYNEQFF	TGTGCCATCAGTGAGACTAGCGGATACAATGAGCAGTTCTTC
few	TRBJ2-7	NA	TRBV5-4	CASSLETGFIDEQYF	TGTGCCAGCAGCTTGGAGACAGGTTTCATCGACGAGCAGTACTTC